This T cell receptor beta chain was captured by sequencing in a study of human T cells and chemical hapten exposure. On the study more broadly: Predominantly women, the patients had alopecia areata, totalis or universalis. Study-level points and caveats: DPC sensitization produced no change in TCRs with frequency above 1 in 1000. In comparison with controls, expanded TCRs gave rise to a significantly larger number of large CDR3 similarity clusters.

CDR3 length: 16 residues. With 4 bases removed from V and 2 bases from J, the gap between germline ends came to 15 bases. In germline, CDR1 is ENHRY, CDR2 SYGVKD. The sample's time point: pre-sensitization, week 0. Treatment indicated: therapeutic diphenylcyclopropenone sensitization with weekly scalp DPC. At every patch-test visit, blood was drawn before the patch test was applied. TCRdb redid the calling of the RACE reads with MiXCR, one entry per CDR3 protein. Of approximately 400,000 distinct CDR3 sequences listed, 4.5% to 5.5% are singletons. In its sample, this clonotype was seen many times. The antigen is unknown.

This clonotype was sampled from a woman between 45 and 65 years old with alopecia areata. Some clones in this sample may be carry-over from other donors' samples. Here the sequenced sample was whole blood, taken in connection with sensitization to the hapten diphenylcyclopropenone (DPC). The V call is TRBV10-3, the J call TRBJ1-5, with D perhaps TRBD1 (5 bases). The CDR3 region has the DNA TGTGCCATCAGTGCGGGGACTCTTGATGGCAATCAGCCCCAGCATTTT. Translated: CAISAGTLDGNQPQHF.